The T cell receptor beta chain described here comes from a study of T-cell memory formation after mild COVID-19. TCR alpha and TCR beta cDNA libraries with sample barcodes and UMIs came from 5'RACE using constant-segment primers. TCRdb re-analysed the 5' RACE reads in MiXCR, keeping a single row per CDR3 protein. Of 150,000 to 200,000 distinct CDR3 sequences in the sample, about 15% were seen once. Germline CDR1 reads ENHRY; CDR2 reads SYGVKD. This CDR3 has 13 residues. Trimming took 8 bases from V and 4 from J; bases not matched to a gene: 3. Study-wide points: Pre-infection memory harbored some responding clones, suggesting cross-reactive memory joined. Largely, contracting CD4+ clones fell within CM and EM, and contracting CD8+ clones within EMRA.

As to this clonotype: Antigen specificity is unknown.

The clonotype was recovered from an adult woman who had mild COVID-19 (a few samples of this study predate the infection). Cell type and time point are not known. The sample taken for sequencing was PBMCs or a T cell subset sorted from them (not recorded which). The chain is built from TRBV10-3 and TRBJ2-7, with 12 positions matching TRBD2. CDR3 in DNA: TGTGCCATCGCTGGACTAGCGGGGTACGAGCAGTACTTC. As protein: CAIAGLAGYEQYF.